These T cell receptor beta chains were read from a single sample in a study of cytomegalovirus exposure and HLA in healthy donors. TCRdb keeps only in-frame clones here, not all; method: immunoSEQ multiplex PCR. The sample shows around 87,000 clones, over 70% of them seen only once. Source material: PBMCs. The source is a middle-aged man in good health and CMV-seronegative. CDR3s leave out the opening cysteine and the closing phenylalanine or tryptophan.

v_gene	j_gene	CDR3aa
TRBV6-1	TRBJ1-1	ASSDRTAGEGTEAF
TRBV5-5	TRBJ1-5	ASSSLQGKPQH
TRBV9	TRBJ2-7	ASSATMPGGGYEQY
TRBV7-9	TRBJ1-2	ASSPRSGLEGYT
TRBV13	TRBJ2-7	ASSLGTGGYEQY
TRBV6-4	TRBJ2-3	ASSSGGATDTQY
TRBV6-6	TRBJ2-6	ASSYQGNTGANVLT
TRBV6-4	TRBJ2-1	ASSLSGGENEQF
TRBV19	TRBJ1-4	ASSPGGATNEKLF
TRBV27	TRBJ2-1	ASSLGSGGANEQF
TRBV11-2	TRBJ1-2	ASSAEGPYGYT
TRBV6-5	TRBJ2-3	ASSSLLVADTQY
TRBV5-4	TRBJ2-6	ASSYYSSGANVLT
TRBV5-6	TRBJ1-5	ASSLGAGYQPQH
TRBV10-3	TRBJ1-2	AISPGHIYGYT
TRBV5-4	TRBJ1-3	ASSLGTGSSGNTIY
TRBV7-2	TRBJ1-1	ASRLQTQKEAF
TRBV6-6	TRBJ1-5	ASSYSVGGAQPQH
TRBV4-2	TRBJ1-5	ASSQASGVGDQPQH
TRBV7-2	TRBJ1-2	ASSLVGAGGNYGYT
TRBV29-1	TRBJ2-3	SVLRDTQY
TRBV7-2	TRBJ1-3	ASSPPRTGGYTIY